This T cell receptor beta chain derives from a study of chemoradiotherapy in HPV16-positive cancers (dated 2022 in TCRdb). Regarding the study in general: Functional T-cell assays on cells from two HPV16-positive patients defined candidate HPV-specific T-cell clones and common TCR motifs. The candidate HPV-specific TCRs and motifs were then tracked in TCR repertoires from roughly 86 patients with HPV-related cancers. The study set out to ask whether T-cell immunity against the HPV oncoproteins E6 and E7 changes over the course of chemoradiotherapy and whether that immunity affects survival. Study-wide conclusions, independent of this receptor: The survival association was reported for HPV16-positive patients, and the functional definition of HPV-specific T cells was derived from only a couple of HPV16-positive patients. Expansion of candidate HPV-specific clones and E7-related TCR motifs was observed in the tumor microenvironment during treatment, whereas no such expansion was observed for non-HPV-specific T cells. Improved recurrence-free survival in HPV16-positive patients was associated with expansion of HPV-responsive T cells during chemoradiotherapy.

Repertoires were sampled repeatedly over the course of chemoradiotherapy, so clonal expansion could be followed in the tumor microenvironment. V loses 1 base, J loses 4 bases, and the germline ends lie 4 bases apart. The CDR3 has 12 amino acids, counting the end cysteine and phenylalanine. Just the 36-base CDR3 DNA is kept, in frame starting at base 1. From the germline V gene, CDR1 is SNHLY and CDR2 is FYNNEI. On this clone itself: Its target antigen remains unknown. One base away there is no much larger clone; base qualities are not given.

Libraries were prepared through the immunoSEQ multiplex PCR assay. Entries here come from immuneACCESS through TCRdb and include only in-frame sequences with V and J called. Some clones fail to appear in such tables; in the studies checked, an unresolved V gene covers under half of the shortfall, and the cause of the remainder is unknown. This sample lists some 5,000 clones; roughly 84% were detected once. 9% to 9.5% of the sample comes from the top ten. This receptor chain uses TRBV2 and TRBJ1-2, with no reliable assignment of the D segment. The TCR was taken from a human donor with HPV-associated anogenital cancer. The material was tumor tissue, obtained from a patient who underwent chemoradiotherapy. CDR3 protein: CASSEGSYGYTF. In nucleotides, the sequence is TGTGCCAGCAGTGAAGGCAGCTATGGCTACACCTTC. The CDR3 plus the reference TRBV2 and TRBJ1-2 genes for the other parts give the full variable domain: EPEVTQTPSHQVTQMGQEVILRCVPISNHLYFYWYRQILGQKVEFLVSFYNNEISEKSEIFDDQFSVERPDGSNFTLKIRSTKLEDSAMYFCASSEGSYGYTFGSGTRLTVV.